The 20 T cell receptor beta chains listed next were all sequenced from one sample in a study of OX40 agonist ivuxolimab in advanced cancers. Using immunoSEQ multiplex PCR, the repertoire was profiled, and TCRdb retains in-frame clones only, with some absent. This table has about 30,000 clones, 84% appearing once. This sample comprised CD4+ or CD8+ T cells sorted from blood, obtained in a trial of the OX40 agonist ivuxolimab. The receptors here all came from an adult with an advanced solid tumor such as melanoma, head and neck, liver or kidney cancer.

CDR3 sequence (DNA): TGTGCCAGCAGTCCCCGGACTCAAAAGGGAAACACCATATATTTT. This codes for CASSPRTQKGNTIYF. The chain has TRBV28 and TRBJ1-3; D is undetermined. This CDR3 is 15 amino acids long. The germline gives CDR1 MDHEN, CDR2 SYDVKM. The V and J ends lost 5 bases and 4 bases respectively, with 15 bases between them.

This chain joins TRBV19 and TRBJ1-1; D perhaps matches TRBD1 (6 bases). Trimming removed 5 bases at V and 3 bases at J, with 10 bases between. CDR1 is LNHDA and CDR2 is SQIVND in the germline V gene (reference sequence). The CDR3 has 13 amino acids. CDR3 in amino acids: CASSSGADTEAFF. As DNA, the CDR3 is TGTGCCAGTAGTTCAGGGGCGGACACTGAAGCTTTCTTT.

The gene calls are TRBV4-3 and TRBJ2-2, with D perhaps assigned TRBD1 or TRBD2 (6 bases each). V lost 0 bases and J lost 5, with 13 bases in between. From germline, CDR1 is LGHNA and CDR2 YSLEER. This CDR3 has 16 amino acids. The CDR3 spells CASSQEGGGKTGELFF. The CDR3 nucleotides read TGCGCCAGCAGCCAAGAAGGGGGAGGAAAAACCGGGGAGCTGTTTTTT.

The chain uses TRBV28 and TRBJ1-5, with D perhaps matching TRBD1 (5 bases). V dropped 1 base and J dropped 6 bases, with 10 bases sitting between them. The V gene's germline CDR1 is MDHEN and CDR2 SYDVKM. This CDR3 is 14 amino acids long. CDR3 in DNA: TGTGCCAGCAGTTTATTAGGGGAAGGTCAGCCCCAGCATTTT. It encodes CASSLLGEGQPQHF.

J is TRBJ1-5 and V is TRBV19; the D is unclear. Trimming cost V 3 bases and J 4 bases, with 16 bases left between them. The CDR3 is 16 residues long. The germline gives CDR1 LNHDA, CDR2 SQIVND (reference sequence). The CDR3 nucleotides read TGTGCCAGTAGTATCCCGAATCTGGGGTGGAATCAGCCCCAGCATTTT. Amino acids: CASSIPNLGWNQPQHF.

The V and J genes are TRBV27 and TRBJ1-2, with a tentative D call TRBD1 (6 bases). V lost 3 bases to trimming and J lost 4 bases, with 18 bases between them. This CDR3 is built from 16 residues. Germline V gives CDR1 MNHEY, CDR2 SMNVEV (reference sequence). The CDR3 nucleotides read TGTGCCAGCAGTTTCTCGGGACAAGGGAAACTCTATGGCTACACCTTC. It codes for CASSFSGQGKLYGYTF.

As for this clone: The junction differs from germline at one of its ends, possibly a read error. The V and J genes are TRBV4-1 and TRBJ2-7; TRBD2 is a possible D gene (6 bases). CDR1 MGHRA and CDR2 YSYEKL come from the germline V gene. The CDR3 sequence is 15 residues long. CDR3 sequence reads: CASSEEPLAGYEQYF. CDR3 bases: TGCGCCAGCAGCGAAGAACCACTAGCCGGGTACGAGCAGTACTTC.

CDR3 amino acids: CASSNPPVSNQPQHF. The CDR3 DNA reads as TGTGCCAGTAGTAACCCGCCGGTTAGCAATCAGCCCCAGCATTTT. The J gene is TRBJ1-5, the V gene TRBV19; D call uncertain. V was pared by 4 bases and J by 0 bases, with 10 bases between. Per the germline V gene, CDR1 is LNHDA and CDR2 is SQIVND (reference sequence). The CDR3 is 15 amino acids.

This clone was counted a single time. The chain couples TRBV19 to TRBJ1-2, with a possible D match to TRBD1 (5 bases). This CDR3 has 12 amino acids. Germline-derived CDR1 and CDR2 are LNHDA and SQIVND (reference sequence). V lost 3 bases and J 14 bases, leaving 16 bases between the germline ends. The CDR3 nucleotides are TGTGCCAGTAGTATGGGTGACAGAGCTGCGACCTTC. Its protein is CASSMGDRAATF.

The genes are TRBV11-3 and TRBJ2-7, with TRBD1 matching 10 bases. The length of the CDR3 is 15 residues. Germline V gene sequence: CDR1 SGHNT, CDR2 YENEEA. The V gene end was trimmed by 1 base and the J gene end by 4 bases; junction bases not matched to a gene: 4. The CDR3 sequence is CASSLAGTGAYEQYF. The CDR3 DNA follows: TGTGCCAGCAGCTTAGCAGGGACAGGGGCTTACGAGCAGTACTTC.

CDR3 amino acids: CASSGQGDTEAFF. In nucleotides, the CDR3 is TGTGCCAGCAGTGGACAGGGAGACACTGAAGCTTTCTTT. This chain connects TRBV6-5 to TRBJ1-1; 8 bases match TRBD1. Germline CDR1 is MNHEY and CDR2 is SVGAGI. This CDR3 has 13 residues. Trimming cost V 5 bases and J 3 bases; bases outside gene matches: 2.

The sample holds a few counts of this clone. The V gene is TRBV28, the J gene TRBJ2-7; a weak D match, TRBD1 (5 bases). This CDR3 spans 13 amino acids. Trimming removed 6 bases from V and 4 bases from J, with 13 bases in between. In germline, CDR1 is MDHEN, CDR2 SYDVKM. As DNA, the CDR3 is TGTGCCAGCAGCCCAGGGTTGATATACGAGCAGTACTTC. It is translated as CASSPGLIYEQYF.

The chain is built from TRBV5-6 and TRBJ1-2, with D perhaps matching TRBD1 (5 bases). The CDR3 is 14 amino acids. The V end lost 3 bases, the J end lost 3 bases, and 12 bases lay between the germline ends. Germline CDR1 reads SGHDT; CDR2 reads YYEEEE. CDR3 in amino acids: CASSSLRGYYGYTF. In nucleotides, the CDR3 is TGTGCCAGCAGCTCCTTGAGGGGCTACTATGGCTACACCTTC.

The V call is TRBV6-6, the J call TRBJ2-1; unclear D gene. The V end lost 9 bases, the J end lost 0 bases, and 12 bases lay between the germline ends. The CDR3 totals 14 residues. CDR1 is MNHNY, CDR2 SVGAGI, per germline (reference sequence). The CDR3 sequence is CASTTLSSYNEQFF. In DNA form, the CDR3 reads TGTGCCAGTACGACCTTGAGCTCCTACAATGAGCAGTTCTTC.

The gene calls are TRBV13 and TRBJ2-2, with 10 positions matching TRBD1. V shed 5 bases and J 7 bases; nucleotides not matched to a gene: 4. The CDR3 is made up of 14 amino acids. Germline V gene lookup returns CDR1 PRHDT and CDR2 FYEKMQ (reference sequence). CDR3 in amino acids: CASSVDRGSGELFF. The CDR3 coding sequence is TGTGCCAGCAGCGTGGACAGGGGGAGCGGGGAGCTGTTTTTT.

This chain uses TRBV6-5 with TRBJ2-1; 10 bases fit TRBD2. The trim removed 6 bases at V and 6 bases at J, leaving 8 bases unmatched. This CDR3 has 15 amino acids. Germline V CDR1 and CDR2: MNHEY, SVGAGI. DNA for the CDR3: TGTGCCAGCAGCCCCCTAGCGGGAGTTTTCAATGAGCAGTTCTTC. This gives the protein CASSPLAGVFNEQFF.

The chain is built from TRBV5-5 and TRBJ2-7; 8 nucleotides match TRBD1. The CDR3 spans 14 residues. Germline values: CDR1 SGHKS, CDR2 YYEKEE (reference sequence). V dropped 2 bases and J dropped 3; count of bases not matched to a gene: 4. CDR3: CASSLVTGGYEQYF. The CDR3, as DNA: TGTGCCAGCAGCTTAGTTACAGGGGGCTACGAGCAGTACTTC.

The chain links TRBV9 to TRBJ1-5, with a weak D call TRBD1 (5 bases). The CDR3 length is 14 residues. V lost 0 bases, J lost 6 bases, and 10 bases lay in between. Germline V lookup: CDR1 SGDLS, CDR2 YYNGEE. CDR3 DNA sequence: TGTGCCAGCAGCGTAGGGGACGTGGGTCAGCCCCAGCATTTT. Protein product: CASSVGDVGQPQHF. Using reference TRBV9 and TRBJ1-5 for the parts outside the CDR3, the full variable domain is DSGVTQTPKHLITATGQRVTLRCSPRSGDLSVYWYQQSLDQGLQFLIQYYNGEERAKGNILERFSAQQFPDLHSELNLSSLELGDSALYFCASSVGDVGQPQHFGDGTRLSIL.

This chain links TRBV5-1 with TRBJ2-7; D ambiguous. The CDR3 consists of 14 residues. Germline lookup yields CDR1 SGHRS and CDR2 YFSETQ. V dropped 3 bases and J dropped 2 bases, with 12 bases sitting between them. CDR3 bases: TGCGCCAGCAGCTGGGGTGCATCGACCTACGAGCAGTACTTC. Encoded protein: CASSWGASTYEQYF.

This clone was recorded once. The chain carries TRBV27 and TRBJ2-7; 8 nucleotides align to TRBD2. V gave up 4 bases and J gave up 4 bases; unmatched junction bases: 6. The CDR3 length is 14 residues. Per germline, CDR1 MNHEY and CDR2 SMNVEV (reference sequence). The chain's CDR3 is CASSSGLEMYEQYF. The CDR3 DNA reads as TGTGCCAGCAGTTCGGGACTAGAGATGTACGAGCAGTACTTC.